The entry that follows covers one TCR beta chain sequence. Different DNA sequences within this sample yield the same CDR3. This record belongs to a study of blood T cell repertoires in COVID-19. Per the original data handling: It was from reference gene primer amplification that nucleated cell counts were estimated. Some clones are missing from TCRdb's copy, which holds only in-frame ones; the method was immunoSEQ multiplex PCR. V, J and clone size were drawn from that table, and D and trimming were deduced from the DNA. The data contain roughly 180,000 clones, 80% to 90% of them seen just once; the ten biggest clones take up more than 9.5%. Seattle-derived patients entered the study during active infection and were followed longitudinally. The CDR3 has 15 residues. Germline V gene sequence: CDR1 SNHLY, CDR2 FYNNEI. Trimming cost V 2 bases and J 4 bases; bases outside gene matches: 4.

This clonotype was obtained from a woman between 40 and 55 years old with COVID-19, enrolled during active disease. Sample: peripheral blood. This rearrangement joins TRBV2 to TRBJ1-5; 8 bases are shared with TRBD1. The CDR3 spells CASSEIRTGNQPQHF. DNA for the CDR3: TGTGCCAGCAGTGAAATCCGGACAGGGAATCAGCCCCAGCATTTT.